Shown below are 23 T cell receptor beta chains from a single sample sequenced in a study of tumor T cells in aggressive B-cell lymphoma. Assay: immunoSEQ multiplex PCR; the TCRdb copy retains only in-frame clones and omits some. Among 8,400 or so clones listed, about 83% were seen once. The sequencing input was tumor tissue. The receptors shown here come from an adult with diffuse large B cell lymphoma.

This clone was detected only once. The CDR3 protein is CATSRVRAYEQYF. The DNA for the CDR3 is TGTGCCACCAGCAGAGTTCGGGCCTACGAGCAGTACTTC. The chain carries TRBV15 and TRBJ2-7; no firm D call. Per the germline V gene, CDR1 is LNHNV and CDR2 is YYDKDF (reference sequence). V dropped 1 base and J dropped 2 bases, with 6 bases sitting between them. The CDR3 has 13 amino acids.

The rearrangement uses TRBV5-1 and TRBJ2-7, with TRBD1 identical over 7 bases. Germline V gene lookup returns CDR1 SGHRS and CDR2 YFSETQ. CDR3 length: 14 residues. Germline trimming cut 3 bases from V and 4 bases from J; bases unmatched to any gene: 7. CDR3 residues: CASSYRDSGYEQYF. The CDR3 nucleotides read TGCGCCAGCAGCTACCGGGACAGCGGATACGAGCAGTACTTC.

In regard to this clone: Additional DNA sequences in this sample encode the identical CDR3. The genes are TRBV9 and TRBJ2-1; the match to TRBD2 covers 8 bases. Germline assignment: CDR1 SGDLS and CDR2 YYNGEE. Trimming took 4 bases from V and 3 from J; bases not matched to a gene: 9. The CDR3 covers 16 residues. The CDR3 sequence: CASSPGRAPYYNEQFF. The CDR3 DNA reads as TGTGCCAGCAGCCCCGGGAGGGCTCCTTACTACAATGAGCAGTTCTTC.

The CDR3 region has the DNA TGTGCCAGCAGCAGATACAGGGGGCGAAGCAATCAGCCCCAGCATTTT. Translated: CASSRYRGRSNQPQHF. V usage is TRBV5-8 and J usage is TRBJ1-5; 9 bases fit TRBD1. Germline lookup yields CDR1 SGHTS and CDR2 YDEGEE. The CDR3 is 16 residues long. After removal of 4 bases from V and 1 base from J, the junction contained 6 bases not matched to a gene.

The V and J genes are TRBV7-3 and TRBJ1-1; 8 bases are a match to TRBD1. In germline, CDR1 is SGHTA, CDR2 FQGTGA. Unmatched junction bases numbered 0, after V lost 2 bases and J lost 4 bases. The CDR3 runs to 13 residues. Written as DNA, the CDR3 is TGTGCCAGCAGCTTAGGACAGGGCACTGAAGCTTTCTTT. Residues: CASSLGQGTEAFF.

The chain's CDR3 is CASSQRDGGENSPLHF. CDR3 nucleotide sequence: TGTGCCAGCAGCCAACGGGATGGGGGGGAGAATTCACCCCTCCACTTT. This sequence joins TRBV11-1 and TRBJ1-6; maybe TRBD1 (5 bases). Germline CDR1 SGHAT, CDR2 FQDESV (reference sequence). The CDR3 runs to 16 residues. Trimming pared 5 bases from V and 7 bases from J, leaving 18 bases between.

This clone was counted a single time. This chain links TRBV19 with TRBJ1-1, with D hard to call. This CDR3 spans 13 amino acids. V was shortened by 3 bases and J by 6 bases, with 11 bases between the two germline ends. Germline values: CDR1 LNHDA, CDR2 SQIVND (reference sequence). This CDR3 reads CASSISAWAEAFF. The CDR3 nucleotides are TGTGCCAGTAGTATCAGCGCCTGGGCTGAAGCTTTCTTT. The whole variable domain, remainder taken from reference TRBV19 and TRBJ1-1, is DGGITQSPKYLFRKEGQNVTLSCEQNLNHDAMYWYRQDPGQGLRLIYYSQIVNDFQKGDIAEGYSVSREKKESFPLTVTSAQKNPTAFYLCASSISAWAEAFFGQGTRLTVV.

The chain carries TRBV30 and TRBJ2-5; no clear D gene. This CDR3 spans 16 amino acids. The V end lost 0 bases, the J end lost 5 bases, and 19 bases lay between the germline ends. Germline CDR1 and CDR2: GTSNPN and SVGIG (reference sequence). CDR3 in DNA: TGTGCCTGGAGTGTAGTCAACCCCGGATTGCGGGAGACCCAGTACTTC. Translated, it gives CAWSVVNPGLRETQYF.

This chain connects TRBV9 to TRBJ1-6; 7 nucleotides agree with TRBD1. The germline CDR1 and CDR2 sequences are SGDLS and YYNGEE. The CDR3 has 14 amino acids. Trimming cost V 4 bases and J 7 bases; bases outside gene matches: 5. CDR3 nucleotides: TGTGCCAGCAGCAACCGGGACAGAAATTCACCCCTCCACTTT. This translates into CASSNRDRNSPLHF.

The chain recombines TRBV29-1 with TRBJ2-3; 13 positions match TRBD2. This CDR3 is built from 13 residues. V lost 4 bases and J lost 6; bases outside the gene matches: 1. Looked up from germline, CDR1 is SQVTM and CDR2 is ANQGSEA. The CDR3 sequence is CSVGTSGSDTQYF. CDR3 nucleotides: TGCAGCGTTGGGACTAGCGGGAGCGATACGCAGTATTTT.

This chain connects TRBV5-1 to TRBJ2-2, with D maybe TRBD1 (6 bases). The CDR3 spans 15 residues. Germline assignment: CDR1 SGHRS and CDR2 YFSETQ. Between the trimmed V and J ends, which lost 4 bases and 0 bases, there was a span of 10 bases. For the CDR3, the DNA is TGCGCCAGCAGCGATGACAGGACGAACACCGGGGAGCTGTTTTTT. Translated, it gives CASSDDRTNTGELFF.

J is TRBJ2-3 and V is TRBV5-4, with D tentatively TRBD2 (5 bases). Trimming pared 4 bases from V and 6 bases from J, leaving 12 bases between. Germline CDR1 SGHNT, CDR2 YYREEE (reference sequence). The CDR3 is made up of 13 amino acids. The CDR3 bases are TGTGCCAGCAGCCTCTTGGAGGAGGATACGCAGTATTTT. Translating gives CASSLLEEDTQYF.

The genes are TRBV18 and TRBJ2-1, with 10 bases fitting TRBD2. Germline lookup yields CDR1 KGHSH and CDR2 LQKENI. The CDR3 sequence is 14 residues long. Trimming took 6 bases from V and 4 from J; bases not matched to a gene: 3. The CDR3 reads CASSSTSGYNEQFF. As DNA, the CDR3 is TGTGCCAGCTCTTCGACTAGCGGGTACAATGAGCAGTTCTTC.

The chain is built from TRBV4-2 and TRBJ1-2; D might be TRBD1 (6 bases). The CDR3 sequence is 15 residues long. Trimming removed 0 bases at V and 2 bases at J, with 10 bases between. The germline gives CDR1 LGHNA, CDR2 YNFKEQ. The CDR3 sequence: CASSQERTVNYGYTF. CDR3 bases: TGTGCCAGCAGCCAAGAAAGGACAGTCAACTATGGCTACACCTTC.

This rearrangement joins TRBV5-1 to TRBJ2-3; D is possibly TRBD2 (6 bases). Trimming left V 2 bases short and J 5 bases short, with 15 bases between. CDR3 length equals 15 residues. Looked up from germline, CDR1 is SGHRS and CDR2 is YFSETQ. The CDR3 sequence: CASSLGSGPQDTQYF. CDR3 nucleotides: TGCGCCAGCAGCTTAGGTAGCGGTCCCCAAGATACGCAGTATTTT.

The genes are TRBV27 and TRBJ2-7; 11 bases are a match to TRBD2. The J segment lost 2 bases and the V segment lost 6 bases, leaving 6 bases of the junction unmatched. CDR1 and CDR2 from the germline V gene are MNHEY and SMNVEV (reference sequence). The CDR3 is made up of 15 amino acids. CDR3 region: CASRKGLAVAYEQYF. For the CDR3, the DNA is TGTGCCAGCAGAAAGGGACTAGCGGTCGCCTACGAGCAGTACTTC.

V is TRBV25-1 and J is TRBJ1-3; D is unclear. Germline-derived CDR1 and CDR2 are MGHDK and SYGVNS. V was pared by 3 bases and J by 0 bases, with 15 bases between. There are 17 residues in the CDR3. The CDR3 nucleotides are TGTGCCAGCAGTGACCAGCAGGTCTTGGGCTCTGGAAACACCATATATTTT. It yields the protein CASSDQQVLGSGNTIYF. The variable domain in full, with the rest retrieved from reference TRBV25-1 and TRBJ1-3, is EADIYQTPRYLVIGTGKKITLECSQTMGHDKMYWYQQDPGMELHLIHYSYGVNSTEKGDLSSESTVSRIRTEHFPLTLESARPSHTSQYLCASSDQQVLGSGNTIYFGEGSWLTVV.

The chain uses TRBV9 and TRBJ2-2; D unclear. The CDR3 extends over 16 amino acids. CDR1 is SGDLS, CDR2 YYNGEE, per germline. Trimming removed 0 bases from V and 1 base from J, with 10 bases in between. Here the CDR3 DNA reads TGTGCCAGCAGCGTAGGAGCAAACAGGAACACCGGGGAGCTGTTTTTT. Its protein product is CASSVGANRNTGELFF.

This chain connects TRBV5-6 to TRBJ2-3, with 8 nucleotides matching TRBD2. Losses at the gene ends were 4 bases for V and 6 bases for J; bases not matched to a gene: 7. The CDR3 is 14 amino acids. Germline V gene data show CDR1 as SGHDT and CDR2 as YYEEEE. DNA for the CDR3: TGTGCCAGCAGCGTAGATGGCGGGAGGGATACGCAGTATTTT. Translating gives CASSVDGGRDTQYF.

The chain joins TRBV10-3 to TRBJ1-2; TRBD1 matches 8 bases. Per the germline V gene, CDR1 is ENHRY and CDR2 is SYGVKD. This CDR3 is built from 15 residues. Trimming removed 5 bases from V and 4 bases from J; junction bases left unmatched: 9. The DNA for the CDR3 is TGTGCCATCAGTAAAGGACAGGGATTCACCTATGGCTACACCTTC. Translation: CAISKGQGFTYGYTF.

This clone was picked up a small number of times. Other DNA sequences in this specimen translate into the identical CDR3. The V call is TRBV5-1, the J call TRBJ2-1; D might be TRBD2 (6 bases). The length of the CDR3 is 15 residues. Germline V gene data show CDR1 as SGHRS and CDR2 as YFSETQ. Trimming took off 0 bases at V and 4 bases at J, with 11 bases between the two ends. The DNA for the CDR3 is TGCGCCAGCAGCTTGGAAATAGCGGTTTACAATGAGCAGTTCTTC. The encoded protein is CASSLEIAVYNEQFF.

The chain links TRBV19 to TRBJ1-4, with TRBD1 matching over 12 bases. CDR3 length: 14 amino acids. V lost 7 bases, J lost 8 bases, and 5 bases stayed unmatched. The germline CDR1 and CDR2 sequences are LNHDA and SQIVND (reference sequence). This CDR3 is CASKGTGGEEKLFF. The CDR3 DNA is TGTGCCAGTAAAGGGACAGGGGGCGAAGAAAAACTGTTTTTT.

CDR3 residues: CASMGREDTGELFF. The CDR3 nucleotides read TGTGCCAGCATGGGGCGGGAGGACACCGGGGAGCTGTTTTTT. The chain is built from TRBV25-1 and TRBJ2-2, with 8 bases identical to TRBD2. The CDR3 sequence is 14 residues long. Germline trimming cut 7 bases from V and 3 bases from J; bases unmatched to any gene: 4. In germline, CDR1 is MGHDK, CDR2 SYGVNS.